The 26 T cell receptor beta chains in this list originate from one sample, sequenced in a study of blood T cell repertoires in COVID-19. Here immunoSEQ multiplex PCR was the method, and the copy in TCRdb shows in-frame clones only, minus some. The table records under 450,000 clones, 70% to 90% of them present only once. Sequencing was carried out using peripheral blood. Source of these receptors: a woman between 40 and 50 years old with COVID-19, enrolled during active disease.

The chain is built from TRBV9 and TRBJ1-2; 11 bases fit TRBD1. This CDR3 has 14 amino acids. The V gene's germline CDR1 is SGDLS and CDR2 YYNGEE. Unmatched junction bases numbered 7, after V lost 4 bases and J lost 8 bases. CDR3 sequence (DNA): TGTGCCAGCAGCCCAGGACAGGGGGCGATAGGCTACACCTTC. Translating gives CASSPGQGAIGYTF.

The chain is built from TRBV27 and TRBJ1-5; D is uncertain. Trimming left V 5 bases short and J 2 bases short, with 13 bases between. The CDR3 runs to 15 residues. Looked up from germline, CDR1 is MNHEY and CDR2 is SMNVEV (reference sequence). The CDR3 DNA sequence: TGTGCCAGCAGTCGGGAAGGTCGGGGCAATCAGCCCCAGCATTTT. This codes for CASSREGRGNQPQHF.

The V call is TRBV9, the J call TRBJ2-1, with D possibly being TRBD1 (6 bases). Germline lookup yields CDR1 SGDLS and CDR2 YYNGEE. The CDR3 covers 16 residues. The V end lost 2 bases, the J end lost 7 bases, and 19 bases lay between the germline ends. This CDR3 is CASSVPPRGDSNEQFF. As DNA, the CDR3 is TGTGCCAGCAGCGTTCCCCCCAGGGGCGACAGTAATGAGCAGTTCTTC.

The CDR3 here is CASSLGARGGTGELFF. CDR3 nucleotides: TGTGCCAGCAGCTTGGGCGCCAGGGGTGGAACCGGGGAGCTGTTTTTT. This chain uses TRBV5-6 with TRBJ2-2; D might be TRBD1 (6 bases). Trimming took 0 bases from V and 5 from J, leaving 14 bases between them. This CDR3 is built from 16 residues. Per germline, CDR1 SGHDT and CDR2 YYEEEE.

V and J are TRBV5-1 and TRBJ2-1; 9 bases fit TRBD1. The J segment lost 6 bases and the V segment lost 1 base, leaving 11 bases of the junction unmatched. Germline CDR1 is SGHRS and CDR2 is YFSETQ. The CDR3 has 17 residues. The CDR3, as DNA: TGCGCCAGCAGCTTGTGGGCACAGGGGGCTCTAGGCAATGAGCAGTTCTTC. It yields the protein CASSLWAQGALGNEQFF. The full variable domain, with the rest looked up from reference TRBV5-1 and TRBJ2-1, is KAGVTQTPRYLIKTRGQQVTLSCSPISGHRSVSWYQQTPGQGLQFLFEYFSETQRNKGNFPGRFSGRQFSNSRSEMNVSTLELGDSALYLCASSLWAQGALGNEQFFGPGTRLTVL.

This clone was counted many times. This rearrangement joins TRBV5-1 to TRBJ2-2; 11 bases agree with TRBD2. V was clipped by 4 bases and J by 4 bases; unmatched bases: 6. The length of the CDR3 is 16 residues. Germline V gene lookup returns CDR1 SGHRS and CDR2 YFSETQ. CDR3 protein: CASSPYGTSGTGELFF. For the CDR3, the DNA is TGCGCCAGCAGCCCTTACGGGACTAGCGGCACCGGGGAGCTGTTTTTT.

The V gene is TRBV28, the J gene TRBJ1-1; no reliable D call. The CDR3 consists of 13 residues. Germline CDR1 is MDHEN and CDR2 is SYDVKM. V dropped 8 bases and J dropped 3 bases, with 13 bases sitting between them. The CDR3 loop is CASCQVLHTEAFF. In DNA form, the CDR3 reads TGTGCCAGCTGTCAGGTCCTTCACACTGAAGCTTTCTTT.

This chain links TRBV10-3 with TRBJ2-2; 11 positions agree with TRBD1. V lost 5 bases to trimming and J lost 5 bases; unmatched junction nucleotides: 10. This CDR3 spans 17 amino acids. Germline CDR1 is ENHRY and CDR2 is SYGVKD. The chain's CDR3 is CAISPGQGAWETGELFF. CDR3 sequence (DNA): TGTGCCATCAGTCCCGGACAGGGGGCTTGGGAAACCGGGGAGCTGTTTTTT.

The chain joins TRBV27 to TRBJ1-1, with 7 bases fitting TRBD1. The CDR3 consists of 14 residues. J was trimmed by 0 bases and V by 3 bases; bases with no gene match: 1. CDR1 and CDR2 from the germline V gene are MNHEY and SMNVEV (reference sequence). The CDR3 nucleotides are TGTGCCAGCAGTTTCAGGGGGATGAACACTGAAGCTTTCTTT. Protein: CASSFRGMNTEAFF.

The count of this clone is one. This sequence joins TRBV19 and TRBJ2-3; 10 positions match TRBD1. The CDR3 covers 16 residues. CDR1 LNHDA and CDR2 SQIVND come from the germline V gene (reference sequence). V lost 3 bases to trimming and J lost 4 bases; unmatched junction nucleotides: 7. The CDR3 sequence is CASSMSLGTGADTQYF. The CDR3 bases are TGTGCCAGTAGTATGAGCCTTGGGACAGGGGCAGATACGCAGTATTTT.

This clone has more than one count but fewer than ten. The chain employs TRBV5-1 and TRBJ1-6; tentatively, D is TRBD1 (6 bases). The V gene lost 3 bases and the J gene lost 4 bases, with 17 bases spanning the gap. CDR3 length: 17 amino acids. Looked up from germline, CDR1 is SGHRS and CDR2 is YFSETQ. The CDR3, as DNA: TGCGCCAGCAGCTGGTCCGAGCAGGGGAAATATAATTCACCCCTCCACTTT. This sequence encodes CASSWSEQGKYNSPLHF.

The count of this clone is one. The chain joins TRBV19 to TRBJ1-4; D possibly corresponds to TRBD1 (6 bases). The germline CDR1 and CDR2 sequences are LNHDA and SQIVND (reference sequence). Trimming stripped 3 bases from V and 8 bases from J, with 13 bases between. The CDR3 extends over 14 amino acids. The CDR3 is CASSIGTYGEKLFF. The CDR3 bases are TGTGCCAGTAGTATCGGGACATACGGCGAAAAACTGTTTTTT. The variable domain in full, with the rest retrieved from reference TRBV19 and TRBJ1-4, is DGGITQSPKYLFRKEGQNVTLSCEQNLNHDAMYWYRQDPGQGLRLIYYSQIVNDFQKGDIAEGYSVSREKKESFPLTVTSAQKNPTAFYLCASSIGTYGEKLFFGSGTQLSVL.

Only one count was recorded for this clone. The chain is built from TRBV7-9 and TRBJ1-3; D is possibly TRBD1 (6 bases). Germline V gives CDR1 SEHNR, CDR2 FQNEAQ (reference sequence). The CDR3 extends over 13 amino acids. Trimming removed 8 bases from V and 8 bases from J, with 16 bases in between. The CDR3 region is CASSTGPGDTIYF. The CDR3 region has the DNA TGTGCCAGCTCTACAGGGCCAGGAGACACCATATATTTT.

This sequence joins TRBV27 and TRBJ2-6, with 10 bases identical to TRBD1. The germline gives CDR1 MNHEY, CDR2 SMNVEV (reference sequence). V shed 6 bases, J shed 2 bases, and the junction held 7 bases outside the gene matches. The CDR3 has 17 residues. CDR3 sequence reads: CASRTTGGIAGANVLTF. The CDR3 DNA reads as TGTGCCAGCAGAACGACAGGGGGCATCGCTGGGGCCAACGTCCTGACTTTC.

The CDR3 DNA sequence: TGTGCCATCAGGACAGGGGCGGGCACTGAAGCTTTCTTT. It is translated as CAIRTGAGTEAFF. This chain uses TRBV10-3 with TRBJ1-1; 8 bases align to TRBD1. The V gene end was trimmed by 6 bases and the J gene end by 4 bases; junction bases not matched to a gene: 4. Germline-derived CDR1 and CDR2 are ENHRY and SYGVKD. The CDR3 sequence is 13 residues long.

This sequence joins TRBV29-1 and TRBJ1-1; TRBD1 is a possible D gene (5 bases). V lost 7 bases, J lost 4 bases, and 7 bases lay in between. Per the germline V gene, CDR1 is SQVTM and CDR2 is ANQGSEA. The CDR3 extends over 10 amino acids. The DNA of the CDR3 is TGCAGCGCCGGGGGCACTGAAGCTTTCTTT. Amino acid sequence: CSAGGTEAFF.

This chain connects TRBV5-5 to TRBJ1-6, with 7 bases that match TRBD1. With V trimmed by 0 bases and J by 8 bases, 5 bases remained unmatched. This CDR3 spans 15 amino acids. Germline V lookup: CDR1 SGHKS, CDR2 YYEKEE (reference sequence). The CDR3 reads CASSLAGTVDSPLHF. The CDR3 DNA follows: TGTGCCAGCAGCTTGGCCGGGACAGTCGATTCACCCCTCCACTTT.

The chain couples TRBV5-6 to TRBJ2-7; 7 nucleotides align to TRBD1. Germline loops: CDR1 SGHDT, CDR2 YYEEEE. The ends lost 1 base at V and 3 bases at J; junction bases unmatched: 1. The CDR3 length is 13 residues. The CDR3 spells CASSLRDSYEQYF. CDR3 DNA sequence: TGTGCCAGCAGCTTGCGGGACAGCTACGAGCAGTACTTC. Variable domain in full (rest from reference TRBV5-6 and TRBJ2-7): DAGVTQSPTHLIKTRGQQVTLRCSPKSGHDTVSWYQQALGQGPQFIFQYYEEEERQRGNFPDRFSGHQFPNYSSELNVNALLLGDSALYLCASSLRDSYEQYFGPGTRLTVT.

V usage is TRBV4-3 and J usage is TRBJ1-6; D might be TRBD1 (5 bases). The length of the CDR3 is 15 residues. Trimming removed 6 bases at V and 7 bases at J, with 16 bases between. Per germline, CDR1 LGHNA and CDR2 YSLEER. This CDR3 reads CASSQSRVYNSPLHF. CDR3 sequence (DNA): TGCGCCAGCAGTCAATCCAGGGTGTACAATTCACCCCTCCACTTT.

J is TRBJ2-5 and V is TRBV5-5; D is ambiguous. Germline values: CDR1 SGHKS, CDR2 YYEKEE (reference sequence). V lost 0 bases, J lost 5 bases, and 8 bases lay in between. The CDR3 is 13 amino acids. Here the CDR3 DNA reads TGTGCCAGCAGCTTGGCCTCGCGGGAGACCCAGTACTTC. Amino acids: CASSLASRETQYF.

V and J are TRBV4-3 and TRBJ2-3; D might be TRBD1 (6 bases). The V and J ends lost 4 bases and 0 bases respectively, with 11 bases between them. Germline CDR1 is LGHNA and CDR2 is YSLEER. CDR3 length equals 15 residues. CDR3 loop: CASSPGTHSTDTQYF. CDR3 coding DNA: TGCGCCAGCAGCCCCGGGACACACAGCACAGATACGCAGTATTTT.

The V call is TRBV29-1, the J call TRBJ2-7, with 9 positions matching TRBD2. Germline values: CDR1 SQVTM, CDR2 ANQGSEA. The J segment lost 0 bases and the V segment lost 0 bases, leaving 12 bases of the junction unmatched. This CDR3 is 18 amino acids long. CDR3 sequence reads: CSVEDWLAGTLSSYEQYF. CDR3 DNA sequence: TGCAGCGTTGAAGATTGGCTAGCGGGGACCTTGAGCTCCTACGAGCAGTACTTC.

The chain carries TRBV14 and TRBJ2-7, with 7 nucleotides matching TRBD2. Germline V gives CDR1 SGHDN, CDR2 FVKESK. CDR3 length: 18 residues. J gave up 3 bases and V 3 bases, and 17 bases lay outside the gene matches. The CDR3 region has the DNA TGTGCCAGCAGCCAGCTGCCGGGAGGCCTAAAAGGTGGCTACGAGCAGTACTTC. Translation gives CASSQLPGGLKGGYEQYF.

This clone has a single count. This chain uses TRBV5-1 with TRBJ2-1; TRBD2 aligns across 10 bases. CDR3 length: 16 amino acids. Germline V gives CDR1 SGHRS, CDR2 YFSETQ. Trimming removed 0 bases from V and 5 bases from J; junction bases left unmatched: 5. This chain's CDR3 is CASSLVSGRRDNEQFF. The CDR3 nucleotides read TGCGCCAGCAGCTTGGTTAGCGGGAGGCGGGACAATGAGCAGTTCTTC.

This clone has a single count. This chain joins TRBV27 and TRBJ1-2, with D possibly being TRBD1 (5 bases). CDR3 size: 12 residues. CDR1 is MNHEY and CDR2 is SMNVEV in the germline V gene (reference sequence). Deletions cut 8 bases from V and 3 bases from J, with 10 bases between. CDR3 DNA sequence: TGTGCCAGCTGGGGGGGGGACTATGGCTACACCTTC. Amino acids: CASWGGDYGYTF.

This clone has just one count. The rearrangement links TRBV6-5 to TRBJ2-7; 7 positions agree with TRBD1. CDR1 is MNHEY and CDR2 is SVGAGI in the germline V gene. The CDR3 is 12 residues long. V was pared by 10 bases and J by 5 bases, with 8 bases of the junction left unmatched. The CDR3 loop is CATRWGQNEQYF. The CDR3 DNA follows: TGTGCCACCAGATGGGGACAGAACGAGCAGTACTTC.